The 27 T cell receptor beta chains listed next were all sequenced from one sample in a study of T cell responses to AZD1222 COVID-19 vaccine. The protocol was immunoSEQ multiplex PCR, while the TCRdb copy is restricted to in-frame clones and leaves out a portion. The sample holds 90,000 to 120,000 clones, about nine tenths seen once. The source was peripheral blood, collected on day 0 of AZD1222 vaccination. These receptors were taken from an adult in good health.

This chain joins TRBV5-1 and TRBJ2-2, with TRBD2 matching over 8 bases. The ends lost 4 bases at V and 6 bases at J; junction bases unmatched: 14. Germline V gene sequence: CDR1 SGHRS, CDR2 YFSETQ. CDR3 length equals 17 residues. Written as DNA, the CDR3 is TGCGCCAGCAGCCTTTATGGCGGGAGGACAACAGCCGGGGAGCTGTTTTTT. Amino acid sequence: CASSLYGGRTTAGELFF.

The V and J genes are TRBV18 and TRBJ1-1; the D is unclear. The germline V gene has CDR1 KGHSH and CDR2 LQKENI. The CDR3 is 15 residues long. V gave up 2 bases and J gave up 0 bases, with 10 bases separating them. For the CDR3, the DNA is TGTGCCAGCTCACCATGGGCAGATCTGAACACTGAAGCTTTCTTT. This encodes CASSPWADLNTEAFF. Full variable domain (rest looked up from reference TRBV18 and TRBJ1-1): NAGVMQNPRHLVRRRGQEARLRCSPMKGHSHVYWYRQLPEEGLKFMVYLQKENIIDESGMPKERFSAEFPKEGPSILRIQQVVRGDSAAYFCASSPWADLNTEAFFGQGTRLTVV.

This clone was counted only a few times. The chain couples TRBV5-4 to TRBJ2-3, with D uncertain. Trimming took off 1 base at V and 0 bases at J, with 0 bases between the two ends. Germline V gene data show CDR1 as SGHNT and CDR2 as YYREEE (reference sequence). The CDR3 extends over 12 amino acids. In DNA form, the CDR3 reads TGTGCCAGCAGCTTGAGCACAGATACGCAGTATTTT. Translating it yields CASSLSTDTQYF.

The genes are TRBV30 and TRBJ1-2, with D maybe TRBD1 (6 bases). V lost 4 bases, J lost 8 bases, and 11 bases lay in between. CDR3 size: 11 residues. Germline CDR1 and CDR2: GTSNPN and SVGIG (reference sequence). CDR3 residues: CAWKGGLGYTF. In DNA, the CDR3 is TGTGCCTGGAAGGGGGGGCTGGGCTACACCTTC.

CDR3 sequence reads: CASSPDGGLSQPQHF. CDR3 nucleotide sequence: TGTGCCAGCAGCCCAGATGGGGGGCTGAGTCAGCCCCAGCATTTT. V usage is TRBV7-8 and J usage is TRBJ1-5; D might be TRBD1 (6 bases). The CDR3 sequence is 15 residues long. V was trimmed by 5 bases and J by 6 bases, leaving 17 bases between them. Germline V gives CDR1 SGHVS, CDR2 FQNEAQ.

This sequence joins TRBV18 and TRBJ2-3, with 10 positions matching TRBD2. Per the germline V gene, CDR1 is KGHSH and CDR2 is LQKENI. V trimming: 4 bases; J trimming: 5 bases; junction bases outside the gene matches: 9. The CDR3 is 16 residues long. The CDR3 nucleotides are TGTGCCAGCTCACTGGAGCGGGGGGGCTTCGGAGATACGCAGTATTTT. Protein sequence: CASSLERGGFGDTQYF.

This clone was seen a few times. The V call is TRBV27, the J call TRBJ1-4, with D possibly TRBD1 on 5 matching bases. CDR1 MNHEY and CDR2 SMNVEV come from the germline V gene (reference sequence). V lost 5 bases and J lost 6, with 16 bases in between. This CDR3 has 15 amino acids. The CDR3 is CASSPLGEWDEKLFF. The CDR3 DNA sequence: TGTGCCAGCAGTCCCCTGGGGGAGTGGGATGAAAAACTGTTTTTT. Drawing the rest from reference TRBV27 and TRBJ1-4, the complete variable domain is EAQVTQNPRYLITVTGKKLTVTCSQNMNHEYMSWYRQDPGLGLRQIYYSMNVEVTDKGDVPEGYKVSRKEKRNFPLILESPSPNQTSLYFCASSPLGEWDEKLFFGSGTQLSVL.

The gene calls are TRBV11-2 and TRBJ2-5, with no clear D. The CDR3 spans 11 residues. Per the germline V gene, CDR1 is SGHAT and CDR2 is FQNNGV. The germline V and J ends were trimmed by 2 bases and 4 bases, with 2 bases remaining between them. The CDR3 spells CASSLSETQYF. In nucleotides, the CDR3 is TGTGCCAGCAGCTTATCAGAGACCCAGTACTTC.

The CDR3 loop reads CATSDTGTSGRGEQFF. DNA for the CDR3: TGTGCCACCAGTGACACAGGGACTAGCGGACGGGGTGAGCAGTTCTTC. The V gene is TRBV24-1, the J gene TRBJ2-1; 11 nucleotides agree with TRBD2. With V trimmed by 4 bases and J by 9 bases, 10 bases remained unmatched. This CDR3 has 16 residues. In germline, CDR1 is KGHDR, CDR2 SFDVKD.

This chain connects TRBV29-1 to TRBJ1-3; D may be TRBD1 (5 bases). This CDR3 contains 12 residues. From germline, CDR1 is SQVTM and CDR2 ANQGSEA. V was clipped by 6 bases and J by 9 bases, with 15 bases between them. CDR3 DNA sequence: TGCAGCGTCGGGGCGGGCGGAGGCACCATATATTTT. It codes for CSVGAGGGTIYF.

The CDR3 DNA follows: TGCGCCAGCAGCCAAGAGTCCAGCGGGAGGAACAATGAGCAGTTCTTC. Translated, it gives CASSQESSGRNNEQFF. This rearrangement joins TRBV4-3 to TRBJ2-1; TRBD2 matches at 9 bases. The CDR3 totals 16 residues. CDR1 LGHNA and CDR2 YSLEER come from the germline V gene. V shed 0 bases, J shed 5 bases, and the junction held 5 bases outside the gene matches.

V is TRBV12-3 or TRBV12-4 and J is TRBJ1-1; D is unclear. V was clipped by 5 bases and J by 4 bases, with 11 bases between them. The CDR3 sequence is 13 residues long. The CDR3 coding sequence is TGTGCCAGCAGTGCCCAGGCTGGCACTGAAGCTTTCTTT. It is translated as CASSAQAGTEAFF.

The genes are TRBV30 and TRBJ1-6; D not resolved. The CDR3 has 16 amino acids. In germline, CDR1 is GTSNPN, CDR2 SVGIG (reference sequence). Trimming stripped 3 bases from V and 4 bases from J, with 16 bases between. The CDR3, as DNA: TGTGCCTGGAGGGGCAGGACCGGGTTTTATAATTCACCCCTCCACTTT. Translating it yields CAWRGRTGFYNSPLHF.

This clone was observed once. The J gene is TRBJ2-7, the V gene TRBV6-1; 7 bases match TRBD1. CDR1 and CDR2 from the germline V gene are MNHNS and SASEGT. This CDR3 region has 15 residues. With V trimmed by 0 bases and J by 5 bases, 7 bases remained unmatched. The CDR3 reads CASSEAGQTFHEQYF. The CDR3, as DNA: TGTGCCAGCAGTGAAGCGGGACAGACATTCCACGAGCAGTACTTC.

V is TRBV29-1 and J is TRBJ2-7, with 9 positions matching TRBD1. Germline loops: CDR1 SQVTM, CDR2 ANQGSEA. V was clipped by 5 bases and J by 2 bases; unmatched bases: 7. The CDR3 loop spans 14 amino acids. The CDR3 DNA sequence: TGCAGCGTTCGAGACAGGGGGTCTCCCTACGAGCAGTACTTC. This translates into CSVRDRGSPYEQYF.

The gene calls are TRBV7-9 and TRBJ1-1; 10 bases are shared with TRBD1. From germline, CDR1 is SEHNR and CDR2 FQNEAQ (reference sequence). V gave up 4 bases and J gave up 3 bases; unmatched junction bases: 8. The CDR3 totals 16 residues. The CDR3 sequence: CASSSKPGQGHTEAFF. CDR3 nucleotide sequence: TGTGCCAGCAGCTCTAAGCCGGGACAGGGGCACACTGAAGCTTTCTTT.

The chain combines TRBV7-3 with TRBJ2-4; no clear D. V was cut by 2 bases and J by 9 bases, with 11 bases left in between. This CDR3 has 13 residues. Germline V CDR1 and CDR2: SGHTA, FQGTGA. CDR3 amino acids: CASSLSAGAIQYF. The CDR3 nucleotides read TGTGCCAGCAGCTTATCCGCAGGAGCCATTCAGTACTTC.

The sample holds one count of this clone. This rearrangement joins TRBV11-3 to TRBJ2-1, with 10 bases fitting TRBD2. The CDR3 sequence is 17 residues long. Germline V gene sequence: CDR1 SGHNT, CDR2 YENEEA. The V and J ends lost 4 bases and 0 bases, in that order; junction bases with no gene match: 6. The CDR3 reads CASSSSGRASSYNEQFF. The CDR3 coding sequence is TGTGCCAGCAGCTCAAGCGGGAGGGCAAGCTCCTACAATGAGCAGTTCTTC.

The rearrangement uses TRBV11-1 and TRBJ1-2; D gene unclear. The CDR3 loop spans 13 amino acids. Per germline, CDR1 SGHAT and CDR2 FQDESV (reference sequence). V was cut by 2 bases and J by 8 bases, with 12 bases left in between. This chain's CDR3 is CASSLTGIGGYTF. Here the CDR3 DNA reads TGTGCCAGCAGCTTAACGGGGATAGGCGGCTACACCTTC.

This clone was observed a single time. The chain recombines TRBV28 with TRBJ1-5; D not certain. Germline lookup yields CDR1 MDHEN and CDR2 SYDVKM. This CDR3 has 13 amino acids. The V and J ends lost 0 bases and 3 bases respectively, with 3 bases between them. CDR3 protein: CASSLWVNQPQHF. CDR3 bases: TGTGCCAGCAGTTTATGGGTCAATCAGCCCCAGCATTTT.

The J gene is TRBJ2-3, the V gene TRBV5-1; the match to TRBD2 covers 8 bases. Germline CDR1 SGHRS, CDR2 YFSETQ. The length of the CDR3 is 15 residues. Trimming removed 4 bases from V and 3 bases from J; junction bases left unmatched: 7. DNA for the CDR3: TGCGCCAGCAGCCTCGGGACTAGTAAAACAGATACGCAGTATTTT. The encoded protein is CASSLGTSKTDTQYF.

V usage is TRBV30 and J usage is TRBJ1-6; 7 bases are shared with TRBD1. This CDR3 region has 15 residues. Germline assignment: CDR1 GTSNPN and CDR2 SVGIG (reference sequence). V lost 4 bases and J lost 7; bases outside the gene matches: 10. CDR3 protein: CAWIPRGASNSPLHF. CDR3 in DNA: TGTGCCTGGATCCCCAGGGGGGCCAGCAATTCACCCCTCCACTTT.

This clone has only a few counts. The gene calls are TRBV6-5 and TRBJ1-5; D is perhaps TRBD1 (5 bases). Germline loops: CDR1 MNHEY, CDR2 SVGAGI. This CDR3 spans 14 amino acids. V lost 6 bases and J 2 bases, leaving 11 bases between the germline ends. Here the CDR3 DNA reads TGTGCCAGCAGGGGTGGAGGGGGCAATCAGCCCCAGCATTTT. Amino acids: CASRGGGGNQPQHF.

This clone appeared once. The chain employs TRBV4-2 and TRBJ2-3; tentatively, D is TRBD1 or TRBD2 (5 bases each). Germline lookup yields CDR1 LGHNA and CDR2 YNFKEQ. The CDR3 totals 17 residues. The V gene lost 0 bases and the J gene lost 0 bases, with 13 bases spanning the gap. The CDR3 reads CASSQDWGSSSTDTQYF. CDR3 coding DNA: TGTGCCAGCAGCCAAGATTGGGGGTCGTCGAGCACAGATACGCAGTATTTT.

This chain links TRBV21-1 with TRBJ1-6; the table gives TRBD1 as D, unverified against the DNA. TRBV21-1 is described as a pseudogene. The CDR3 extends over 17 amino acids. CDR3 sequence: CASSTPSGVRDNSPLHF. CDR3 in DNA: TGTGCCAGCAGCACCCCTTCTGGTGTCAGGGATAATTCACCCCTCCACTTT.

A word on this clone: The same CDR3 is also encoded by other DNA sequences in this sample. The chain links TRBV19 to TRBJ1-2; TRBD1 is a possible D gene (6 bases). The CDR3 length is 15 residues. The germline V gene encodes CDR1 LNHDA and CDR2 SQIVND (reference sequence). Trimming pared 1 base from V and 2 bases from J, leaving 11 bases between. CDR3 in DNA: TGTGCCAGTAGTATAGTCGGACAGCTAAACTATGGCTACACCTTC. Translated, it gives CASSIVGQLNYGYTF.

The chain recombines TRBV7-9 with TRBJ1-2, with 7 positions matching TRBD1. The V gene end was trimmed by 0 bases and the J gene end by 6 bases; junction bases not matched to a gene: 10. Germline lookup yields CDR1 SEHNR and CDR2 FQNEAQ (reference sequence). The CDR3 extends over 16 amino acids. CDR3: CASSLASWDRRDGYTF. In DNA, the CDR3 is TGTGCCAGCAGCTTAGCCAGTTGGGACAGACGCGATGGCTACACCTTC.